This T cell receptor beta chain emerged from a study of cytomegalovirus exposure and HLA in healthy donors. In regard to this clone: Its antigen remains unidentified.

Study conclusions and caveats: High specificity and sensitivity for cytomegalovirus status were reported for the classifier. When a later analysis compared HLA-associated TCR beta chains with equally common others, the HLA-associated chains turned out to be more clonally expanded and to have lower generation probabilities. In a later analysis, an Asian-associated ancestry cluster reportedly showed fewer N-insertions than the roughly 700-donor mean.

Per germline, CDR1 MNHEY and CDR2 SVGAGI. CDR3 length: 13 residues. Losses at the gene ends were 6 bases for V and 6 bases for J; bases not matched to a gene: 6. The PCR contained 60 Vbeta and 13 Jbeta primers. Repertoires were generated with immunoSEQ multiplex PCR, while TCRdb's copy carries only in-frame clones and drops some. Here the sample spans some 160,000 clones, about 85% being singletons. The gene calls are TRBV6-5 and TRBJ1-2, with 8 positions matching TRBD1. The material sequenced was PBMCs. This receptor was obtained from a boy aged 2 to 10 in good health and CMV-seronegative. The CDR3 DNA reads TGTGCCAGCAGAAAGACAGGGGTCAATGGCTACACCTTC. Its translation is CASRKTGVNGYTF.